Below, one T cell receptor beta chain is given with its context. One base away lies a much larger clone, so this may be a sequencing read error. These data originate in a study of T cells in Graves' hyperthyroidism and ophthalmopathy. TCR beta CDR3 sequences were amplified from RNA transcripts. First-round RT-PCR with HTBI primers amplified the TCR CDR3 region. TCRdb called the multiplex PCR reads again in MiXCR, with one record for every CDR3 protein. Among 350,000 to 450,000 distinct CDR3 sequences listed, 14% were seen once. Between the trimmed V and J ends, which lost 5 bases and 1 base, there was a span of 18 bases. Germline V gene sequence: CDR1 MNHEY, CDR2 SMNVEV (reference sequence). The CDR3 length is 17 residues. Hyperthyroidism of Graves' type that showed no ophthalmopathy progression within 18 months was stable.

Sequenced material: blood. The clonotype originates from a woman aged 60-70 years with Graves' hyperthyroidism. This chain links TRBV27 with TRBJ1-5; no definite D call. CDR3 in DNA: TGTGCCAGCAGTCCTGCGGCAGGAGCATTAAGCAATCAGCCCCAGCATTTT. Amino acids: CASSPAAGALSNQPQHF.